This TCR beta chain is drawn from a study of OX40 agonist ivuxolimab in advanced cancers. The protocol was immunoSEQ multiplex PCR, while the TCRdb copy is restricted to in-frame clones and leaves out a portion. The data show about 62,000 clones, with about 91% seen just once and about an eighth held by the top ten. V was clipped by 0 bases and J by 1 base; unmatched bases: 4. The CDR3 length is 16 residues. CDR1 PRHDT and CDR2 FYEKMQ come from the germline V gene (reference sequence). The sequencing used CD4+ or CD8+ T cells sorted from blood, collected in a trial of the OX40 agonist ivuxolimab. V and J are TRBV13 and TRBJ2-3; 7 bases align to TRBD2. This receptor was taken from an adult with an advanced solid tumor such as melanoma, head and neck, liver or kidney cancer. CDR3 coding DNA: TGTGCCAGCAGCTTAGGACTAGCGATCCGCACAGATACGCAGTATTTT. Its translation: CASSLGLAIRTDTQYF. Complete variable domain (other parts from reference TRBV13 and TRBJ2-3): AAGVIQSPRHLIKEKRETATLKCYPIPRHDTVYWYQQGPGQDPQFLISFYEKMQSDKGSIPDRFSAQQFSDYHSELNMSSLELGDSALYFCASSLGLAIRTDTQYFGPGTRLTVL.